Listed here are 2 T cell receptor beta chains from one sample, sequenced in a study of blood T cell repertoires in COVID-19. The data were produced by immunoSEQ multiplex PCR, yet TCRdb's version contains in-frame clones alone and is incomplete. The sample gives 250,000 to 350,000 clones, approximately 90% of which show up once; around 13% is in the top ten. Sequencing was done on a sample of peripheral blood. The receptors here all came from a woman aged 55-69 years with acute or convalescent COVID-19.

This clone has a single count. The chain employs TRBV18 and TRBJ2-1; 11 bases map to TRBD1. V lost 0 bases and J lost 7; bases outside the gene matches: 2. CDR3 size: 15 residues. Germline V gene data show CDR1 as KGHSH and CDR2 as LQKENI. CDR3 loop: CASSPPGTGGNEQFF. The CDR3 DNA sequence: TGTGCCAGCTCACCACCAGGGACAGGGGGGAATGAGCAGTTCTTC.

This chain uses TRBV19 with TRBJ1-6, with no clear D. CDR1 LNHDA and CDR2 SQIVND come from the germline V gene (reference sequence). V gave up 3 bases and J gave up 7 bases, with 13 bases separating them. This CDR3 region has 15 residues. The CDR3 bases are TGTGCCAGTAGTATTAGTACAGCCCGAAATTCACCCCTCCACTTT. It is translated as CASSISTARNSPLHF. The whole variable domain, remainder taken from reference TRBV19 and TRBJ1-6, is DGGITQSPKYLFRKEGQNVTLSCEQNLNHDAMYWYRQDPGQGLRLIYYSQIVNDFQKGDIAEGYSVSREKKESFPLTVTSAQKNPTAFYLCASSISTARNSPLHFGNGTRLTVT.